The rows below give T cell receptor beta chains drawn from one sample of a study of cytomegalovirus exposure and HLA in healthy donors. Sequencing was performed with immunoSEQ multiplex PCR; in TCRdb, only in-frame clones are kept and a portion is missing. The sample lists about 110,000 clones; more than 70% were seen once. The sequencing sample was made of PBMCs. These receptors were taken from a man in his forties in good health and CMV-seronegative. Both conserved end residues are part of each CDR3. The D gene is left open where the match is weak. Clone size appears in some rows only: once, few, many, or a class for an expanded clone.

NA,TRBJ1-1,TRBD1,TRBV11-1,TGTGCCAGCAGCTTAGCCGGGACAGGGCCTGGAGCTTTCTTT,CASSLAGTGPGAFF
NA,TRBJ1-1,NA,TRBV5-1,TGCGCCAGCAGCTTCAGATTTTTGAACACTGAAGCTTTCTTT,CASSFRFLNTEAFF
NA,TRBJ2-7,TRBD2,TRBV11-2,TGTGCCAGCGGGTCGGGGGGGCCGGGGGAGCAGTACTTC,CASGSGGPGEQYF
NA,TRBJ1-5,NA,TRBV19,TGTGCCAGTAGTACGGAGGGATTTTTGGATCAGCCCCAGCATTTT,CASSTEGFLDQPQHF
NA,TRBJ2-7,TRBD2,TRBV7-6,TGTGCCAGCAGCAAGGGACTAGCGTCCTACGAGCAGTACTTC,CASSKGLASYEQYF
NA,TRBJ1-1,NA,TRBV7-2,TGTGCCAGCAGCTCAGACAGGTGGAACACTGAAGCTTTCTTT,CASSSDRWNTEAFF
NA,TRBJ2-1,TRBD1,TRBV4-1,TGCGCCAGCAGCCAAACCGCAGGGACAGGGGTATACAATGAGCAGTTCTTC,CASSQTAGTGVYNEQFF
NA,TRBJ2-5,TRBD2,TRBV2,TGTGCCAGCAGTCCTTTAGCGGGGAAGGGAGAGACCCAGTACTTC,CASSPLAGKGETQYF
few,TRBJ1-1,NA,TRBV2,TGTGCCAGCACCGCTAGGGGGGGAGGAAACACTGAAGCTTTCTTT,CASTARGGGNTEAFF
NA,TRBJ2-5,TRBD1,TRBV10-3,TGTGCCACCAGCTTAACAGGGGATCAAGAGACCCAGTACTTC,CATSLTGDQETQYF
NA,TRBJ1-1,NA,TRBV7-9,TGTGCCAGCAGCTTAGGGCGGGGTATGGGCAGGGCTCCTGAAGCTTTCTTT,CASSLGRGMGRAPEAFF
NA,TRBJ1-1,NA,TRBV9,TGTGCCAGCAGCGTCTCCGGGTCGGGTCCGAACACTGAAGCTTTCTTT,CASSVSGSGPNTEAFF
NA,TRBJ1-1,NA,TRBV6-6,TGTGCCAGCAGACTGAACAGGGACACTGAAGCTTTCTTT,CASRLNRDTEAFF
few,TRBJ2-5,TRBD2,TRBV7-2,TGTGCCAGCAGCTTAGAAACTAGCGGGGTATTCCGGTCGGAGACCCAGTACTTC,CASSLETSGVFRSETQYF
NA,TRBJ2-5,TRBD1,TRBV5-1,TGCGCCAGCAGGACGCAGGGGGAAATGCAAGAGACCCAGTACTTC,CASRTQGEMQETQYF
NA,TRBJ2-3,NA,TRBV7-8,TGTGCCAGCAGCTTAGCCTGGGACTTCACCGTTAGCACAGATACGCAGTATTTT,CASSLAWDFTVSTDTQYF
NA,TRBJ1-1,TRBD1,TRBV29-1,TGCAGCGGGAGACAGGGAAGGGAGGTTTTCTTT,CSGRQGREVFF
NA,TRBJ1-5,NA,TRBV18,TGTGCCAGCTCAGAGGGTTCGGGCAATCAGCCCCAGCATTTT,CASSEGSGNQPQHF
few,TRBJ1-1,NA,TRBV5-1,TGCGCCAGCAGCTTGGAGCCCCAGGGACAACCCAACACTGAAGCTTTCTTT,CASSLEPQGQPNTEAFF
NA,TRBJ1-2,NA,TRBV6-5,TGTGCCAGCAGCCCCGGGACACGAAACCACTATGGCTACACCTTC,CASSPGTRNHYGYTF
NA,TRBJ1-2,NA,TRBV6-1,TGTGCCACTGTGGCCAGGGCCGGCGTTGGCTACACCTTC,CATVARAGVGYTF
NA,TRBJ2-7,TRBD2,TRBV4-1,TGCGCCAGCAGCCAAGGGTCTAGCGGGGCTCCGCCCTACGAGCAGTACTTC,CASSQGSSGAPPYEQYF
NA,TRBJ2-3,TRBD2,TRBV7-2,TGTGCCAGCAGCTCCACTAGCGGGGGGGCCGGATGGTACACAGATACGCAGTATTTT,CASSSTSGGAGWYTDTQYF
NA,TRBJ2-7,TRBD1,TRBV18,TGTGCCAGCTCGCCCGGGACAGGAGGCTACGAGCAGTACTTC,CASSPGTGGYEQYF
few,TRBJ2-5,TRBD2,TRBV2,TGTGCCAGCAGAGGTACCGGGACTAGCGGGCAAGAGACCCAGTACTTC,CASRGTGTSGQETQYF
few,TRBJ1-1,NA,TRBV6-1,TGTGCCAGCAGGGTGGAAGGGGGAAACACTGAAGCTTTCTTT,CASRVEGGNTEAFF
few,TRBJ2-7,NA,TRBV7-2,TGTGCCAGCAGCTTAGTTACAGTTTCTCACGAGCAGTACTTC,CASSLVTVSHEQYF
few,TRBJ1-5,NA,TRBV5-8,TGTGCCAGCAGTTTGTGGGGAGGCAATCAGCCCCAGCATTTT,CASSLWGGNQPQHF
NA,TRBJ2-1,NA,TRBV2,TGTGCCAGCACCTTGGGGGTGCGGGGCGGTGAGCAGTTCTTC,CASTLGVRGGEQFF
NA,TRBJ2-3,NA,TRBV10-1,TGCGCCAGCAGTGAGTCGACGGCAGGTTGGGATACGCAGTATTTT,CASSESTAGWDTQYF
NA,TRBJ2-1,NA,TRBV11-2,TGTGCCAGCAGCTTAGATCGGGTTCCCCAGCAGTTCTTC,CASSLDRVPQQFF
NA,TRBJ2-3,NA,TRBV5-4,TGTGCCAGCAGCTTGGTTCAGGGGAATTGGGATACGCAGTATTTT,CASSLVQGNWDTQYF
NA,TRBJ2-7,NA,TRBV2,TGTGCCAGCACGCCCCATGGCGGGGCCTCCTACGAGCAGTACTTC,CASTPHGGASYEQYF
few,TRBJ2-2,TRBD2,TRBV9,TGTGCCAGCAGCCCTGGGACTAGCGGGGGGGCCGCCGGGGAGCTGTTTTTT,CASSPGTSGGAAGELFF
NA,TRBJ1-3,TRBD1,TRBV10-3,TGTGCCATCAGTGCCGCCGGGACAGCTTTAACCTCTGGAAACACCATATATTTT,CAISAAGTALTSGNTIYF
NA,TRBJ2-2,TRBD2,TRBV6-6,TGTGCCACCGAAGATATTTGGGGGGGAGCCGGGGAGCTGTTTTTT,CATEDIWGGAGELFF
NA,TRBJ1-6,TRBD1,TRBV19,TGTGCCACCAAAAGTGACCGCGGGACAGGGCTTGATTCACCCCTCCACTTT,CATKSDRGTGLDSPLHF
few,TRBJ2-1,NA,TRBV6-5,TGTGCCAGCAGCCGTTCGGGGGTTCGTGAGCAGTTCTTC,CASSRSGVREQFF
NA,TRBJ1-2,TRBD1,TRBV5-1,TGCGCCAGCAGCATCCAACAGGGGGCTGAAGGCTACACCTTC,CASSIQQGAEGYTF
once,TRBJ1-5,TRBD1,TRBV6-5,TGTGCCAGCAGGAGGACAGGGGACCAGCCCCAGCATTTT,CASRRTGDQPQHF
NA,TRBJ2-4,TRBD1,TRBV9,TGTGCCAGCAGCGTAGAACAGGGGGTTGCCAAAAGCATTCAGTACTTC,CASSVEQGVAKSIQYF
NA,TRBJ1-6,NA,TRBV18,TGTGCCAGCTCACCGTTTAAGGGGATCAATTCCTATAATTCACCCCTCCACTTT,CASSPFKGINSYNSPLHF
NA,TRBJ1-2,NA,TRBV5-4,TGTGCCAGCAGCTTGAAAACTGTGTCGATCTATGGCTACACCTTC,CASSLKTVSIYGYTF
NA,TRBJ2-1,NA,TRBV18,TGTGCCAGCTCACAAAGTGGGTTCCGCGGGAATGAGCAGTTCTTC,CASSQSGFRGNEQFF
NA,TRBJ2-5,TRBD1,TRBV9,TGTGCCAGCAGCGGGACAGGGGGCGCTGAGACCCAGTACTTC,CASSGTGGAETQYF
NA,TRBJ1-2,NA,TRBV4-1,TGCGCCAGCAGCCCCGGGACACAAGTCGTCTATGGCTACACCTTC,CASSPGTQVVYGYTF
NA,TRBJ1-3,TRBD1,TRBV5-1,TGCGCCAGCAGCTTGGAACAGGGGTCTGGAAACACCATATATTTT,CASSLEQGSGNTIYF
NA,TRBJ1-6,NA,TRBV7-6,TGTGCCAGCAGCCCCTTAGGGGGACCCTATAATTCACCCCTCCACTTT,CASSPLGGPYNSPLHF
NA,TRBJ2-7,NA,TRBV7-8,TGTGCCAGCAGCTTATCGCAGGTAAAGGACGAGCAGTACTTC,CASSLSQVKDEQYF
NA,TRBJ1-2,NA,TRBV5-5,TGTGCCAGCAGCTTGAGGCAGGAGGTTCTCTATGGCTACACCTTC,CASSLRQEVLYGYTF
few,TRBJ1-2,NA,TRBV7-6,TGTGCCAGCAGCCTGACCGGTGACTCTAACTATGGCTACACCTTC,CASSLTGDSNYGYTF
few,TRBJ2-2,NA,TRBV6-1,TGTGCCAGCAGTGAAGCGAGAGGGAGTGGGGAGCTGTTTTTT,CASSEARGSGELFF
NA,TRBJ2-5,NA,TRBV5-8,TGTGCCAGCAGCTTGACCGGAGGTGAGACCCAGTACTTC,CASSLTGGETQYF